This TCR beta chain was sequenced in a study of T cell clones after liver transplantation. V was shortened by 3 bases and J by 1 base, with 11 bases between the two germline ends. CDR1 and CDR2 from the germline V gene are SGHRS and YFSETQ. The CDR3 runs to 15 residues. Using immunoSEQ multiplex PCR, the repertoire was profiled, and TCRdb retains in-frame clones only, with some absent. The data contain some 70,000 clones, around 90% of them singletons. The chain employs TRBV5-1 and TRBJ2-1, with a tentative D call TRBD2 (6 bases). This TCR was sampled from a human donor who received a liver transplant. Here the sequenced sample was CD4+ T cells from blood, taken before liver transplant. The CDR3: CASSSGVGSYNEQFF. The CDR3 DNA reads as TGCGCCAGCAGCTCGGGGGTGGGGTCCTACAATGAGCAGTTCTTC.